These 22 T cell receptor beta chains came from one sample sequenced in a study of human CD8 memory T cell subsets (dated by TCRdb to about 2020). A Human TCR Profiling Kit was used to prepare UMI-labeled 5' RACE TCRbeta libraries. Through TCRdb reprocessing, the reads give one entry per CDR3 protein sequence; DNA is omitted. The sample table includes over 7,000 distinct CDR3 sequences. Approximately 22% of the sample rests with the top ten. Sequencing input: CD8+ T cells from PBMCs. Source of these receptors: a human donor in good health.

The chain has TRBV2 and TRBJ1-1; checking the TCRdb D call of TRBD1 is not possible without DNA. In germline, CDR1 is SNHLY, CDR2 FYNNEI. The CDR3 totals 11 residues. CDR3 sequence reads: CAKLGGTEAFF.

The rearrangement joins TRBV5-1 to TRBJ2-7; TCRdb's D gene call, TRBD2, goes unchecked for lack of DNA. This CDR3 spans 14 amino acids. Germline lookup yields CDR1 SGHRS and CDR2 YFSETQ. This chain's CDR3 is CASSLGGNSYEQYF.

J is TRBJ1-1 and V is TRBV27; checking the TCRdb D call of TRBD1 is not possible without DNA. The CDR3 has 15 residues. Looked up from germline, CDR1 is MNHEY and CDR2 is SMNVEV (reference sequence). The CDR3 region is CASSPTGGGNTEAFF.

The CDR3 spells CATLGQGGYEQYF. The rearrangement joins TRBV10-3 to TRBJ2-7; TCRdb's D gene call, TRBD1, goes unchecked for lack of DNA. Germline V gene data show CDR1 as ENHRY and CDR2 as SYGVKD. This CDR3 region has 13 residues.

The chain has TRBV11-2 and TRBJ1-6; lacking DNA, the TRBD1 call made by TCRdb goes unchecked. The length of the CDR3 is 14 residues. Per the germline V gene, CDR1 is SGHAT and CDR2 is FQNNGV. CDR3 loop: CASSHAQGNSPLHF. Supplemented by reference TRBV11-2 and TRBJ1-6, the full variable domain reads EAGVAQSPRYKIIEKRQSVAFWCNPISGHATLYWYQQILGQGPKLLIQFQNNGVVDDSQLPKDRFSAERLKGVDSTLKIQPAKLEDSAVYLCASSHAQGNSPLHFGNGTRLTVT.

The chain links TRBV6-2 or TRBV6-3 to TRBJ2-1; the D call of TRBD2 rests on TCRdb alone, since no DNA is present to check it. Germline V CDR1 and CDR2: MNHEY, SVGEGT. This CDR3 has 13 residues. This chain's CDR3 is CASSSGEYNEQFF.

The V gene is TRBV2, the J gene TRBJ1-3; TCRdb's D call, TRBD1, is unchecked because there is no DNA. The CDR3 sequence is 15 residues long. Germline V gene lookup returns CDR1 SNHLY and CDR2 FYNNEI. The CDR3 protein is CASSGAPGTGNTIYF.

The CDR3 sequence is CASSLVGHEQYF. The chain couples TRBV12-3 or TRBV12-4 to TRBJ2-7; TCRdb's D call, TRBD2, is unchecked because there is no DNA. The CDR3 runs to 12 residues.

This sequence joins TRBV27 and TRBJ2-1; TCRdb picks TRBD2, but there is no DNA to check that call. This CDR3 comprises 16 residues. Germline assignment: CDR1 MNHEY and CDR2 SMNVEV (reference sequence). This chain's CDR3 is CASSLSGAGGRNEQFF.

This clonotype is identified as medium-sized from frequency. The CDR3 loop reads CASSELTGVLFDEQYF. V is TRBV2 and J is TRBJ2-7; the TRBD1 assignment by TCRdb is unverifiable without DNA. This CDR3 has 16 amino acids. The germline gives CDR1 SNHLY, CDR2 FYNNEI. The full variable domain, its missing parts supplied by reference TRBV2 and TRBJ2-7, is EPEVTQTPSHQVTQMGQEVILRCVPISNHLYFYWYRQILGQKVEFLVSFYNNEISEKSEIFDDQFSVERPDGSNFTLKIRSTKLEDSAMYFCASSELTGVLFDEQYFGPGTRLTVT.

This CDR3 is CASRLAGGQRNEQFF. This chain links TRBV2 with TRBJ2-1; the TCRdb D gene call, TRBD2, has no DNA to confirm it. The length of the CDR3 is 15 residues. The germline CDR1 and CDR2 sequences are SNHLY and FYNNEI.

The chain joins TRBV4-1 to TRBJ2-5. The CDR3 is 15 residues long. The germline gives CDR1 MGHRA, CDR2 YSYEKL. The CDR3 reads CASSPSRGSQETQYF.

The gene calls are TRBV20-1 and TRBJ2-4; TCRdb gives TRBD1 as the D gene, but with no DNA this cannot be confirmed. The V gene's germline CDR1 is DFQATT and CDR2 SNEGSKA (reference sequence). The length of the CDR3 is 13 residues. CDR3: CSARDRAKNIQYF.

The V call is TRBV13, the J call TRBJ2-2; with no DNA, the TCRdb D assignment of TRBD1 cannot be verified. Germline values: CDR1 PRHDT, CDR2 FYEKMQ (reference sequence). This CDR3 comprises 11 residues. The CDR3 spells CASTGTGELFF.

The chain combines TRBV28 with TRBJ1-2; without DNA, the TCRdb call of TRBD1 cannot be checked. Germline lookup yields CDR1 MDHEN and CDR2 SYDVKM. CDR3 length: 14 amino acids. This CDR3 reads CASSSGYINYGYTF.

V and J are TRBV20-1 and TRBJ2-7; TCRdb gives TRBD2 as the D gene, but with no DNA this cannot be confirmed. The germline gives CDR1 DFQATT, CDR2 SNEGSKA (reference sequence). This CDR3 contains 15 residues. CDR3: CSASTPGLASYEQYF.

The chain employs TRBV21-1 and TRBJ1-3. TRBV21-1 is reported as a pseudogene. There are 14 residues in the CDR3. This CDR3 reads CASSKGGSGNTIYF.

By frequency, this clonotype registers medium-sized. The chain combines TRBV20-1 with TRBJ1-1. CDR1 DFQATT and CDR2 SNEGSKA come from the germline V gene (reference sequence). This CDR3 region has 14 residues. The CDR3: CSAKGGEVDTEAFF.

The chain has TRBV13 and TRBJ2-3; TCRdb's D call, TRBD1, is unchecked because there is no DNA. The CDR3 extends over 15 amino acids. Germline V gene lookup returns CDR1 PRHDT and CDR2 FYEKMQ (reference sequence). CDR3 amino acids: CASRQTGSSTDTQYF.

V usage is TRBV7-9 and J usage is TRBJ1-4; there is no DNA to check the TCRdb D call of TRBD1. The CDR3 runs 16 residues. The germline CDR1 and CDR2 sequences are SEHNR and FQNEAQ (reference sequence). CDR3 sequence: CASSYPGGSANEKLFF.

The chain is built from TRBV23-1 and TRBJ2-5; TCRdb lists TRBD1, though no DNA is available to test this call. TRBV23-1 is an ORF, and what it does is uncertain. This CDR3 spans 17 amino acids. CDR3 in amino acids: CASSQSVELGQKETQYF.

CDR3 amino acids: CASSLGRGVKNIQYF. The gene calls are TRBV28 and TRBJ2-4; TCRdb names TRBD1, which stays unverified in the absence of DNA. The CDR3 spans 15 residues. The germline gives CDR1 MDHEN, CDR2 SYDVKM.